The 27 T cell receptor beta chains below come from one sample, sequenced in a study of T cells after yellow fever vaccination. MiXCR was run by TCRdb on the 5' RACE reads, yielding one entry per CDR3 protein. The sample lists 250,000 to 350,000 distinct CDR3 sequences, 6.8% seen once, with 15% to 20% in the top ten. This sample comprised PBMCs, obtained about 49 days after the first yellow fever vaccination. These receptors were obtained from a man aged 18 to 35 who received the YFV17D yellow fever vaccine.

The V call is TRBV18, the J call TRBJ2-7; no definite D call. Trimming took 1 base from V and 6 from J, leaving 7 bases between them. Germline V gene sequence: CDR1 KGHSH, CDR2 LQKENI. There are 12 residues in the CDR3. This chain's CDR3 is CASSPQGGEQYV. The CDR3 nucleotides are TGTGCCAGCTCACCACAGGGCGGCGAGCAGTACGTC.

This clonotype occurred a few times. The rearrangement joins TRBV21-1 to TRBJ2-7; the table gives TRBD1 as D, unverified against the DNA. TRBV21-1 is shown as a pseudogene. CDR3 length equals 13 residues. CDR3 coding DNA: TGTGCCGACACGTCGGGGGTGCCCTACGAGCAGTACGTC. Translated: CADTSGVPYEQYV.

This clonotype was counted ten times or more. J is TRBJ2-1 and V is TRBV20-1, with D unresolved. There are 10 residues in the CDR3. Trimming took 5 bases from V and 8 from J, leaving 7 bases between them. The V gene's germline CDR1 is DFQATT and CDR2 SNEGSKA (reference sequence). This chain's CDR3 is CSALMHEQFF. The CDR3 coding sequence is TGCAGTGCTCTCATGCATGAGCAGTTCTTC.

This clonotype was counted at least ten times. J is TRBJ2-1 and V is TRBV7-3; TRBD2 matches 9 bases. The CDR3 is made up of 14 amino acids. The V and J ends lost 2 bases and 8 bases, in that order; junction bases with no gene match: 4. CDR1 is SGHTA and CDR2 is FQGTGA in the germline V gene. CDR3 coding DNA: TGTGCCAGCAGCTTAGGGCGGGGGGGCTATGAGCAGTTCTTC. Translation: CASSLGRGGYEQFF.

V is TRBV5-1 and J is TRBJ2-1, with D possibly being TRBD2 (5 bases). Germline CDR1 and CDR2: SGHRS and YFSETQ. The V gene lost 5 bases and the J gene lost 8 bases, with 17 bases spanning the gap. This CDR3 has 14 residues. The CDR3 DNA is TGCGCCAGCAGATGGCTAGCAGGTATGGATGAGCAGTTCTTC. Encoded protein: CASRWLAGMDEQFF.

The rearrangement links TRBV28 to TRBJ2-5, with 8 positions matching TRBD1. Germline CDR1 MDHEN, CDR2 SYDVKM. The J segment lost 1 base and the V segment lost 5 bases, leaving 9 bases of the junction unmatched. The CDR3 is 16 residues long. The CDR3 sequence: CASSNYGQGAQETQYF. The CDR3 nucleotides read TGTGCCAGCAGTAACTACGGACAGGGCGCCCAAGAGACCCAGTACTTC.

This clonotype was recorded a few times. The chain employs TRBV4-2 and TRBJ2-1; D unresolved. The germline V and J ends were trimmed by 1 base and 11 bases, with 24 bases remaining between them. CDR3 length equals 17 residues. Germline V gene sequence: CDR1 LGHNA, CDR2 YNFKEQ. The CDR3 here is CASSQAVPSRLPWKQFF. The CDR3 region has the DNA TGTGCCAGCAGCCAAGCCGTACCCAGCCGATTGCCGTGGAAGCAGTTCTTC.

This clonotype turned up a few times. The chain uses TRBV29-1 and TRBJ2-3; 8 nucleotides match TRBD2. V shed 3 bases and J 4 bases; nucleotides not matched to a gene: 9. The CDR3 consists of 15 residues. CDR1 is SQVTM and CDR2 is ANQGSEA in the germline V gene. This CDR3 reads CSVEGGTSLPDTQYF. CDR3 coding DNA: TGCAGCGTTGAGGGTGGGACTAGTCTTCCAGATACGCAGTATTTT.

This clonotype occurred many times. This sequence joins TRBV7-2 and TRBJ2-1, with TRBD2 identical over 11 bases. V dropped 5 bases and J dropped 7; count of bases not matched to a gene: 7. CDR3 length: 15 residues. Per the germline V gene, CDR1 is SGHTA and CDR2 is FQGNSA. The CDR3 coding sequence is TGTGCCAGCAGCGTTAGCGGGGGGGTCGGGAATGAGCAGTTCTTC. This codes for CASSVSGGVGNEQFF. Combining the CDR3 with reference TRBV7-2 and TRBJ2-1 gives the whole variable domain GAGVSQSPSNKVTEKGKDVELRCDPISGHTALYWYRQSLGQGLEFLIYFQGNSAPDKSGLPSDRFSAERTGGSVSTLTIQRTQQEDSAVYLCASSVSGGVGNEQFFGPGTRLTVL.

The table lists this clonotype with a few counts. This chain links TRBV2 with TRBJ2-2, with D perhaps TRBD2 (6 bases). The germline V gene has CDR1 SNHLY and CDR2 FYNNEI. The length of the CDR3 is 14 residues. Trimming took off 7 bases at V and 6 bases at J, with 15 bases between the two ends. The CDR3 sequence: CASTWDSVPGELFF. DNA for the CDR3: TGTGCCAGCACATGGGACTCCGTACCCGGGGAGCTGTTTTTT.

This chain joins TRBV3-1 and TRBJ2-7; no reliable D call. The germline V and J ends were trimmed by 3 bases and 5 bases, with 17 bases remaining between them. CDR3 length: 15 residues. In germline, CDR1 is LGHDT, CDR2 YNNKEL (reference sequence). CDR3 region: CASSQGGNVRHEQYF. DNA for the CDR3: TGTGCCAGCAGCCAGGGCGGAAACGTGCGTCACGAGCAGTACTTC.

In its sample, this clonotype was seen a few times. This chain's CDR3 is CASSLVGGAGASDTQYF. CDR3 sequence (DNA): TGTGCCAGCAGCTTAGTAGGGGGAGCGGGGGCATCAGATACGCAGTATTTT. The rearrangement joins TRBV7-6 to TRBJ2-3; TRBD2 matches 8 bases. Germline V gene lookup returns CDR1 SGHVS and CDR2 FNYEAQ. With 1 base clipped from V and 4 bases from J, the junction kept 10 bases outside the gene matches. There are 17 residues in the CDR3. Drawing the rest from reference TRBV7-6 and TRBJ2-3, the complete variable domain is GAGVSQSPRYKVTKRGQDVALRCDPISGHVSLYWYRQALGQGPEFLTYFNYEAQQDKSGLPNDRFSAERPEGSISTLTIQRTEQRDSAMYRCASSLVGGAGASDTQYFGPGTRLTVL.

Written as DNA, the CDR3 is TGCAGTGCTAGAGACCCTGACTGGGGCAAACTAGCCAAAAACATTCAGTACTTC. It translates to CSARDPDWGKLAKNIQYF. The chain carries TRBV20-1 and TRBJ2-4, with TRBD1 as a possible D gene (5 bases). Germline loops: CDR1 DFQATT, CDR2 SNEGSKA (reference sequence). The CDR3 sequence is 18 residues long. Deletions cut 0 bases from V and 0 bases from J, with 18 bases between.

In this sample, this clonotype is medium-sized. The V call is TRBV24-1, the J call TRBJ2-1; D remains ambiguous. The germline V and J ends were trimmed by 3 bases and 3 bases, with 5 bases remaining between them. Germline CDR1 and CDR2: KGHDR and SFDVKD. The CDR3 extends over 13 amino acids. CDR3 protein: CATSDRLYNEQFF. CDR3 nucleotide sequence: TGTGCCACCAGTGATCGTCTCTACAATGAGCAGTTCTTC.

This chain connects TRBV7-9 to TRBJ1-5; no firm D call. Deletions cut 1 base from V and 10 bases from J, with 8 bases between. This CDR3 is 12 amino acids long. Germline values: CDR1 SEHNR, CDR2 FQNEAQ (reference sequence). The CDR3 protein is CASSLGPVPQHF. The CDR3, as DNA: TGTGCCAGCAGCTTAGGGCCCGTACCCCAGCATTTT. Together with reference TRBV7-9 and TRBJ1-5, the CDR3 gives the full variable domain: DTGVSQNPRHKITKRGQNVTFRCDPISEHNRLYWYRQTLGQGPEFLTYFQNEAQLEKSRLLSDRFSAERPKGSFSTLEIQRTEQGDSAMYLCASSLGPVPQHFGDGTRLSIL.

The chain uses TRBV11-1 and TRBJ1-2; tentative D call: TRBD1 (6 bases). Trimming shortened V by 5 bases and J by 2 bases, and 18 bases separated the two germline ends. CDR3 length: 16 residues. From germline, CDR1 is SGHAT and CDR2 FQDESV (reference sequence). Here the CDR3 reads CASSGGGQAKNYGYTF. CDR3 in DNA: TGTGCCAGCAGCGGAGGGGGGCAGGCCAAAAACTATGGCTACACCTTC.

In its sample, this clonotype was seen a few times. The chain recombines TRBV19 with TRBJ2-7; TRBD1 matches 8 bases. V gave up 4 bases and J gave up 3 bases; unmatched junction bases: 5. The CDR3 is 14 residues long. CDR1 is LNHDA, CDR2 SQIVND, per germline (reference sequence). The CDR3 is CASSTPGGLYEQYF. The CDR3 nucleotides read TGTGCCAGTAGTACTCCAGGGGGCCTCTACGAGCAGTACTTC.

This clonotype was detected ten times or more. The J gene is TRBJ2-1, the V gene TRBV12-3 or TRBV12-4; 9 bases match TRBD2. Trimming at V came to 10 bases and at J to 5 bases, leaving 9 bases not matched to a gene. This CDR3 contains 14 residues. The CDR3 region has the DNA TGTGCCACCTTGATGCGGGGGGGGGACAATGAGCAGTTCTTC. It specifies CATLMRGGDNEQFF.

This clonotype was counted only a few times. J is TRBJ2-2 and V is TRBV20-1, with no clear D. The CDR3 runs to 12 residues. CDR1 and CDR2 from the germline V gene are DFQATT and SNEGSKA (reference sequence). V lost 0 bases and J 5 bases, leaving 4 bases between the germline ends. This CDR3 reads CSARERTGELFF. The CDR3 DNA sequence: TGCAGTGCTAGAGAGCGAACCGGGGAGCTGTTTTTT.

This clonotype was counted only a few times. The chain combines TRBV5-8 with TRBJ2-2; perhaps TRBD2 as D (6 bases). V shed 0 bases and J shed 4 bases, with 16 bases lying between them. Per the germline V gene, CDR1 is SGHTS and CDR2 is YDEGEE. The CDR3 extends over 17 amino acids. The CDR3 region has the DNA TGTGCCAGCAGCTTGGCATTCTGGGGGGTCACCACCGGGGAGCTGTTTTTT. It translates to CASSLAFWGVTTGELFF.

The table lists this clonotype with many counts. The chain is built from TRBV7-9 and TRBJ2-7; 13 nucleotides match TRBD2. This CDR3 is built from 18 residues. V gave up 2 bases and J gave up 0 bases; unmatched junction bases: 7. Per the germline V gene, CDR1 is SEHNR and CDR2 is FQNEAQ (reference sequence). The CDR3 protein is CASSLTTSGGLSSYEQYF. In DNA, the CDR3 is TGTGCCAGCAGCTTAACGACTAGCGGGGGGCTAAGCTCCTACGAGCAGTACTTC.

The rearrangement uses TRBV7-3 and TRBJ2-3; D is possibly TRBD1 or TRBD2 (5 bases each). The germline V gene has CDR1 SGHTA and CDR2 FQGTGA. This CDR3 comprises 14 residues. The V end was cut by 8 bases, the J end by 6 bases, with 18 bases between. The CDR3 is CASGAGNEGDTQYF. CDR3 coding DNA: TGTGCCAGCGGGGCAGGGAATGAGGGCGATACGCAGTATTTT.

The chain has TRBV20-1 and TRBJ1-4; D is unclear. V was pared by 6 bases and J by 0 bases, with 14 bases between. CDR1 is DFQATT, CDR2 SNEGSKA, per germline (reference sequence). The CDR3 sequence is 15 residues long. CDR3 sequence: CSATSPLATNEKLFF. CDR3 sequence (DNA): TGCAGTGCAACGAGTCCGCTTGCAACTAATGAAAAACTGTTTTTT.

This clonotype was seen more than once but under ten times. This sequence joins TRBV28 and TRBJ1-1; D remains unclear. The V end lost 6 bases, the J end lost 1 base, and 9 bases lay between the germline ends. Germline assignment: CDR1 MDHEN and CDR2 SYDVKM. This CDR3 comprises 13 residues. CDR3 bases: TGTGCCAGCAGCCAATTACCGAACACTGAAGCTTTCTTT. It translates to CASSQLPNTEAFF.

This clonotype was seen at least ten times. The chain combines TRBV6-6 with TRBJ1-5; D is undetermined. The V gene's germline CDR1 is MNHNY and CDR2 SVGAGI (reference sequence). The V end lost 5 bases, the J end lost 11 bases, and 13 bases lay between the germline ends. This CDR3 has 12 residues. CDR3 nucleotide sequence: TGTGCCAGCAGTCCGTTAGGACTAGCCCAGCATTTT. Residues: CASSPLGLAQHF.

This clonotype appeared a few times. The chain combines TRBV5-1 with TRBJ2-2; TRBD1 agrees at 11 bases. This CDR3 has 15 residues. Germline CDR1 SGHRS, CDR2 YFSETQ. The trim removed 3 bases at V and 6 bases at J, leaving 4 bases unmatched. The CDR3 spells CASSSRTGGPGELFF. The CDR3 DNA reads TGCGCCAGCAGCTCCCGGACAGGGGGCCCCGGGGAGCTGTTTTTT.

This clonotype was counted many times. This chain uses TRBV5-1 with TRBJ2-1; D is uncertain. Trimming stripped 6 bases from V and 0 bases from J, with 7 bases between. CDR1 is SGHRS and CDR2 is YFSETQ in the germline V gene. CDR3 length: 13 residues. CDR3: CASNPSSYNEQFF. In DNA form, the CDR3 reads TGCGCCAGCAATCCAAGCTCCTACAATGAGCAGTTCTTC.